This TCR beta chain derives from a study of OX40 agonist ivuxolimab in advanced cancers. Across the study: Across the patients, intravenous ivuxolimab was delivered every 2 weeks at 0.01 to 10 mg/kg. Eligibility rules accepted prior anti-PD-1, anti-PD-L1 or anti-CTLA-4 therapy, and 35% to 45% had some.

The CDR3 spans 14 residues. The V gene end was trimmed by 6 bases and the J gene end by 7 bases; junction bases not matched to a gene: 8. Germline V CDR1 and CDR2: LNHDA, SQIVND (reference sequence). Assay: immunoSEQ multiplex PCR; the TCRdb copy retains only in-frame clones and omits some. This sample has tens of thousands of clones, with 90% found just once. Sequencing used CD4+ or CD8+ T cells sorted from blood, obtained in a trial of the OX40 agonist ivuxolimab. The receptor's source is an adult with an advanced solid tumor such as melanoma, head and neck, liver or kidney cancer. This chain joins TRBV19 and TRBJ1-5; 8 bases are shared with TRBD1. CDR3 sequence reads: CASSNRTGRQPQHF. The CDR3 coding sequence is TGTGCCAGTAGCAACCGGACAGGGAGGCAGCCCCAGCATTTT.